The clone carrying this TCR beta chain was seen only once. The data were taken from a study of blood T cell repertoires in COVID-19. Overall study context: Material from acute and convalescent COVID-19 was sourced from the United States, Italy and Spain. Sample material is recorded as cDNA or gDNA derived from T cells, B-cell-depleted T cells, or PBMCs.

In the original processing: By means of reference gene primer amplification, nucleated cell counts were estimated. TCRdb's copy holds only in-frame clones and misses some; the assay was immunoSEQ multiplex PCR. V and J calls and clone size are given by that table; D and trimming were obtained from the DNA. This sample has roughly 67,000 clones, with approximately 93% found just once. The V gene lost 5 bases and the J gene lost 6 bases, with 11 bases spanning the gap. The CDR3 runs to 13 residues. Germline-derived CDR1 and CDR2 are SEHNR and FQNEAQ (reference sequence). The source material was peripheral blood. This TCR came from a man in his 70s with active COVID-19. The chain links TRBV7-9 to TRBJ1-5; D uncertain. In nucleotides, the CDR3 is TGTGCCAGCAGCCTCCAGGTGGGTCAGCCCCAGCATTTT. Translating it yields CASSLQVGQPQHF.